The 9 T cell receptor beta chains presented below share a single source sample, sequenced in a study of blood T cell repertoires in COVID-19. The assay was immunoSEQ multiplex PCR, and TCRdb's table has in-frame clones only and misses some. The sample includes approximately 46,000 clones, more than 80% of them seen just once. The sequencing sample was made of peripheral blood. These receptors were obtained from a man in his 70s with active COVID-19.

The chain recombines TRBV30 with TRBJ2-5, with 7 bases identical to TRBD2. Looked up from germline, CDR1 is GTSNPN and CDR2 is SVGIG (reference sequence). The CDR3 has 15 amino acids. With V trimmed by 2 bases and J by 3 bases, 9 bases remained unmatched. CDR3 DNA sequence: TGTGCCTGGAGTAGTGTTGGGGGGGGAAAAGAGACCCAGTACTTC. It translates to CAWSSVGGGKETQYF.

This rearrangement joins TRBV29-1 to TRBJ2-7; 12 bases align to TRBD1. From germline, CDR1 is SQVTM and CDR2 ANQGSEA. J was trimmed by 5 bases and V by 4 bases; bases with no gene match: 6. The CDR3 is 14 amino acids. This CDR3 is CSVGIGTGGDEQYF. CDR3 in DNA: TGCAGCGTTGGGATCGGGACAGGGGGCGACGAGCAGTACTTC.

J is TRBJ1-6 and V is TRBV19; no clear D gene. The CDR3 totals 15 residues. V lost 5 bases, J lost 6 bases, and 14 bases lay in between. The germline CDR1 and CDR2 sequences are LNHDA and SQIVND (reference sequence). This chain's CDR3 is CASSEGPLINSPLHF. The CDR3 DNA follows: TGTGCCAGTAGTGAGGGTCCGTTGATTAATTCACCCCTCCACTTT.

This rearrangement joins TRBV5-4 to TRBJ2-3; 12 bases agree with TRBD2. V lost 5 bases and J lost 11; bases outside the gene matches: 12. Germline CDR1 is SGHNT and CDR2 is YYREEE (reference sequence). This CDR3 is 15 amino acids long. CDR3 sequence: CASRLAGGSEARQYF. CDR3 DNA sequence: TGTGCCAGCAGACTAGCGGGGGGCTCGGAAGCTAGGCAGTATTTT.

V is TRBV2 and J is TRBJ2-7; 7 bases agree with TRBD1. V lost 4 bases, J lost 4 bases, and 4 bases stayed unmatched. This CDR3 comprises 13 residues. Germline V lookup: CDR1 SNHLY, CDR2 FYNNEI. The CDR3 DNA reads as TGTGCCAGCAGTGGGACAGGCGATTACGAGCAGTACTTC. Residues: CASSGTGDYEQYF.

The rearrangement joins TRBV6-2 or TRBV6-3 to TRBJ2-2; 10 bases align to TRBD1. Germline-derived CDR1 and CDR2 are MNHEY and SVGEGT. The CDR3 has 16 residues. The V and J ends lost 2 bases and 0 bases, in that order; junction bases with no gene match: 0. The DNA for the CDR3 is TGTGCCAGCAGTTACGGACAGGGGGCGAACACCGGGGAGCTGTTTTTT. Protein sequence: CASSYGQGANTGELFF.

This chain joins TRBV6-5 and TRBJ2-3; 9 bases agree with TRBD1. This CDR3 contains 13 residues. The V and J ends lost 5 bases and 9 bases, in that order; junction bases with no gene match: 6. The V gene's germline CDR1 is MNHEY and CDR2 SVGAGI. The CDR3 DNA sequence: TGTGCCAGCAGTCAACCGACAGGGGGGACGCAGTATTTT. Translation: CASSQPTGGTQYF.

This CDR3 reads CASSFGQGATGELFF. CDR3 in DNA: TGTGCCAGCTCATTCGGACAGGGAGCCACCGGGGAGCTGTTTTTT. V gene TRBV18 combines with J gene TRBJ2-2, with 8 bases fitting TRBD1. The CDR3 is made up of 15 amino acids. Germline V lookup: CDR1 KGHSH, CDR2 LQKENI. Trimming at V came to 5 bases and at J to 4 bases, leaving 6 bases not matched to a gene. The variable domain in full, completed from reference TRBV18 and TRBJ2-2, reads NAGVMQNPRHLVRRRGQEARLRCSPMKGHSHVYWYRQLPEEGLKFMVYLQKENIIDESGMPKERFSAEFPKEGPSILRIQQVVRGDSAAYFCASSFGQGATGELFFGEGSRLTVL.

This chain joins TRBV7-2 and TRBJ2-3; 7 nucleotides align to TRBD1. The CDR3 sequence is 15 residues long. Germline CDR1 SGHTA, CDR2 FQGNSA. J lost 2 bases, V lost 5 bases, and 7 bases had no gene match. The CDR3, as DNA: TGTGCCAGCAGCCCGGGACAGTCCTTCACAGATACGCAGTATTTT. Its translation: CASSPGQSFTDTQYF.